Following are 29 T cell receptor beta chains from one sample sequenced in a study of T cells in Graves' hyperthyroidism and ophthalmopathy. RNA transcripts served as the template for amplifying TCR beta CDR3 regions. First-round RT-PCR of the TCR CDR3 relied on the HTBI primer set. TCRdb itself ran the multiplex PCR reads through MiXCR, one entry per CDR3 protein. The sample yields under 400,000 distinct CDR3 sequences, more than 20% seen once. Sequences were obtained from blood. These receptors were collected from a man between 50 and 59 years old with Graves' hyperthyroidism.

This clonotype was counted between two and nine times. V usage is TRBV11-2 and J usage is TRBJ1-6; 7 bases are shared with TRBD1. This CDR3 contains 17 residues. CDR1 and CDR2 from the germline V gene are SGHAT and FQNNGV. Trimming at V came to 2 bases and at J to 1 base, leaving 5 bases not matched to a gene. The CDR3 DNA is TGTGCCAGCAGCTTAAATCAGGGGGGTTCCTATAATTCACCCCTCCACTTT. Its protein product is CASSLNQGGSYNSPLHF.

This clonotype was detected a few times. The J gene is TRBJ2-7, the V gene TRBV28; 7 nucleotides align to TRBD1. V lost 2 bases, J lost 5 bases, and 9 bases stayed unmatched. Germline lookup yields CDR1 MDHEN and CDR2 SYDVKM. The CDR3 loop spans 15 amino acids. The CDR3, as DNA: TGTGCCAGCAGTTTAGACGGACAGGCGGGTCACGAGCAGTACTTC. Its protein is CASSLDGQAGHEQYF.

This clonotype was seen a handful of times. The chain links TRBV19 to TRBJ1-1; D is unresolved. The germline CDR1 and CDR2 sequences are LNHDA and SQIVND (reference sequence). CDR3 length equals 13 residues. V was pared by 6 bases and J by 0 bases, with 8 bases between. The CDR3 region has the DNA TGTGCCAGTAGGGGTGGGATGAACACTGAAGCTTTCTTT. This gives the protein CASRGGMNTEAFF.

This clonotype was seen ten or more times. In DNA, the CDR3 is TGTGCCAGCAGCTCTGCGGGACAGACCTACGAGCAGTACTTC. This codes for CASSSAGQTYEQYF. The gene calls are TRBV11-3 and TRBJ2-7; D is possibly TRBD1 (7 bases). The V gene's germline CDR1 is SGHNT and CDR2 YENEEA. Trimming took 4 bases from V and 2 from J, leaving 12 bases between them. CDR3 length equals 14 residues.

V is TRBV29-1 and J is TRBJ1-2; D is ambiguous. The CDR3 runs 13 residues. V lost 2 bases, J lost 2 bases, and 9 bases lay in between. Looked up from germline, CDR1 is SQVTM and CDR2 is ANQGSEA. The CDR3: CSVERNRNYGYTF. CDR3 sequence (DNA): TGCAGCGTTGAAAGGAACAGAAACTATGGCTACACCTTC.

The gene calls are TRBV6-2 or TRBV6-3 and TRBJ1-5; D unclear. Per the germline V gene, CDR1 is MNHEY and CDR2 is SVGEGT. The CDR3 has 14 amino acids. Trimming cost V 0 bases and J 6 bases, with 9 bases left between them. CDR3 coding DNA: TGTGCCAGCAGTTACTCGGGCTCGGGTCAGCCCCAGCATTTT. Its protein is CASSYSGSGQPQHF.

This clonotype was seen once. V usage is TRBV29-1 and J usage is TRBJ2-7; the match to TRBD2 covers 10 bases. CDR3 length: 14 amino acids. Germline assignment: CDR1 SQVTM and CDR2 ANQGSEA. With 6 bases clipped from V and 0 bases from J, the junction kept 5 bases outside the gene matches. The CDR3: CSVPSSGSSYEQYF. Written as DNA, the CDR3 is TGCAGCGTGCCGTCTAGCGGGAGCTCCTACGAGCAGTACTTC.

The chain has TRBV5-1 and TRBJ2-7; D unclear. V was shortened by 6 bases and J by 6 bases, with 10 bases between the two germline ends. The CDR3 totals 11 residues. Germline values: CDR1 SGHRS, CDR2 YFSETQ. CDR3 nucleotide sequence: TGCGCCAGCAACACGAGTGGCGAGCAGTACTTC. Its translation: CASNTSGEQYF. The full variable domain, in which reference TRBV5-1 and TRBJ2-7 provide the parts outside the CDR3, is KAGVTQTPRYLIKTRGQQVTLSCSPISGHRSVSWYQQTPGQGLQFLFEYFSETQRNKGNFPGRFSGRQFSNSRSEMNVSTLELGDSALYLCASNTSGEQYFGPGTRLTVT.

The rearrangement links TRBV5-1 to TRBJ2-3; 9 positions match TRBD2. V gave up 3 bases and J gave up 5 bases; unmatched junction bases: 7. Germline loops: CDR1 SGHRS, CDR2 YFSETQ. The CDR3 is 15 amino acids. The CDR3: CASSWPLAGQDTQYF. The CDR3 DNA reads TGCGCCAGCAGCTGGCCCCTAGCGGGACAAGATACGCAGTATTTT.

There are a few counts of this clonotype. The V and J genes are TRBV6-2 or TRBV6-3 and TRBJ1-1; unclear D gene. V lost 2 bases and J 6 bases, leaving 10 bases between the germline ends. The CDR3 length is 13 residues. Germline V gives CDR1 MNHEY, CDR2 SVGEGT. CDR3 in DNA: TGTGCCAGCAGTTACATGGGAGCCCCTGAAGCTTTCTTT. Amino acids: CASSYMGAPEAFF.

This clonotype was detected a few times. The chain employs TRBV11-3 and TRBJ1-1; no clear D gene. Trimming shortened V by 0 bases and J by 1 base, and 9 bases separated the two germline ends. The CDR3 runs to 15 residues. Germline V lookup: CDR1 SGHNT, CDR2 YENEEA. The CDR3 DNA is TGTGCCAGCAGCTTAGAAGGGAGTGGGAACACTGAAGCTTTCTTT. Its protein is CASSLEGSGNTEAFF.

The chain is built from TRBV7-9 and TRBJ2-1; D unresolved. CDR1 and CDR2 from the germline V gene are SEHNR and FQNEAQ (reference sequence). V was cut by 3 bases and J by 9 bases, with 18 bases left in between. The CDR3 has 15 amino acids. The CDR3 coding sequence is TGTGCCAGCAGCTTTCAGAGAAGGGCCTTCGGTGAGCAGTTCTTC. As protein: CASSFQRRAFGEQFF.

This clonotype was observed at least ten times. The V call is TRBV11-2, the J call TRBJ2-7; 12 bases fit TRBD2. Germline-derived CDR1 and CDR2 are SGHAT and FQNNGV. V lost 6 bases and J lost 1; bases outside the gene matches: 4. The CDR3 is 15 residues long. The CDR3, as DNA: TGTGCCAGCAGACTTGGACTAGCGGGATCCTACGAGCAGTACTTC. Translated, it gives CASRLGLAGSYEQYF. Based on the CDR3 plus reference TRBV11-2 and TRBJ2-7, the full variable domain is EAGVAQSPRYKIIEKRQSVAFWCNPISGHATLYWYQQILGQGPKLLIQFQNNGVVDDSQLPKDRFSAERLKGVDSTLKIQPAKLEDSAVYLCASRLGLAGSYEQYFGPGTRLTVT.

This clonotype was detected a few times. The V call is TRBV11-3, the J call TRBJ2-3; D possibly corresponds to TRBD1 (6 bases). CDR1 and CDR2 from the germline V gene are SGHNT and YENEEA. Trimming shortened V by 4 bases and J by 2 bases, and 13 bases separated the two germline ends. This CDR3 is 15 amino acids long. The CDR3 loop reads CASSSWDKDTDTQYF. The DNA of the CDR3 is TGTGCCAGCAGCTCATGGGACAAAGACACAGATACGCAGTATTTT.

For this clonotype: Being one base from a much bigger clone, this may be a read error. The chain employs TRBV5-1 and TRBJ2-7; D remains ambiguous. TRBJ2-1 matches the DNA end more closely, so the J call is doubtful. There are 14 residues in the CDR3. CDR1 is SGHRS, CDR2 YFSETQ, per germline. CDR3 sequence (DNA): TGCGCCAGCAGCTTGGACGCTATAGGCTACGAGCAGTTCTTC. Protein product: CASSLDAIGYEQFF.

This clonotype came up a few times. The V gene is TRBV18, the J gene TRBJ1-3; no firm D call. The V end lost 3 bases, the J end lost 1 base, and 10 bases lay between the germline ends. The CDR3 has 15 amino acids. Germline values: CDR1 KGHSH, CDR2 LQKENI. CDR3 in DNA: TGTGCCAGCTCACCGGAGATATCTTCTGGAAACACCATATATTTT. It translates to CASSPEISSGNTIYF.

Only a few counts were recorded for this clonotype. The chain carries TRBV20-1 and TRBJ2-3, with 12 nucleotides matching TRBD2. The germline CDR1 and CDR2 sequences are DFQATT and SNEGSKA (reference sequence). This CDR3 comprises 16 residues. Losses at the gene ends were 5 bases for V and 0 bases for J; bases not matched to a gene: 6. The CDR3 sequence is CSAGRLAGVSTDTQYF. For the CDR3, the DNA is TGCAGTGCTGGTAGACTAGCGGGAGTTAGCACAGATACGCAGTATTTT.

The DNA for the CDR3 is TGTGCCAGCAGCTTATTTTCGACGGACACCGGGGAGCTGTTTTTT. This sequence encodes CASSLFSTDTGELFF. The rearrangement joins TRBV7-3 to TRBJ2-2, with D unresolved. The CDR3 extends over 15 amino acids. In germline, CDR1 is SGHTA, CDR2 FQGTGA. Trimming pared 2 bases from V and 3 bases from J, leaving 10 bases between.

The V call is TRBV25-1, the J call TRBJ2-7; the D gene is possibly TRBD2 (6 bases). Germline assignment: CDR1 MGHDK and CDR2 SYGVNS. V was cut by 4 bases and J by 0 bases, with 16 bases left in between. This CDR3 is 16 amino acids long. In DNA, the CDR3 is TGTGCCAGCAGTGGGCCGTGGGGGGAGAGCTCCTACGAGCAGTACTTC. This encodes CASSGPWGESSYEQYF.

The rearrangement joins TRBV20-1 to TRBJ2-3; D might be TRBD2 (5 bases). Looked up from germline, CDR1 is DFQATT and CDR2 is SNEGSKA (reference sequence). The CDR3 spans 16 residues. Trimming cost V 2 bases and J 3 bases, with 18 bases left between them. CDR3 DNA: TGCAGTGCTAGAATCTCTGGCGGGCTTCGGACAGATACGCAGTATTTT. Translating it yields CSARISGGLRTDTQYF.

The chain has TRBV12-3 or TRBV12-4 and TRBJ2-1; 16 bases agree with TRBD2. The CDR3 is 15 amino acids. Trimming cost V 6 bases and J 8 bases; bases outside gene matches: 4. The DNA of the CDR3 is TGTGCCAGCAGGGGACTAGCGGGAGGGTACGATGAGCAGTTCTTC. Translated, it gives CASRGLAGGYDEQFF.

The genes are TRBV6-2 or TRBV6-3 and TRBJ1-1; D ambiguous. Trimming took 3 bases from V and 5 from J, leaving 7 bases between them. The CDR3 is 12 residues long. Germline CDR1 MNHEY, CDR2 SVGEGT. The CDR3 DNA reads as TGTGCCAGCAGTTATGTGGGGACTGAAGCTTTCTTT. Amino acid sequence: CASSYVGTEAFF.

The genes are TRBV15 and TRBJ2-4; perhaps TRBD2 as D (5 bases). There are 13 residues in the CDR3. CDR1 and CDR2 from the germline V gene are LNHNV and YYDKDF (reference sequence). V lost 5 bases and J lost 8, with 13 bases in between. The CDR3 nucleotides are TGTGCCACCAGCGGGAGAGGTTGGCACATTCAGTACTTC. Translation gives CATSGRGWHIQYF.

The chain has TRBV27 and TRBJ1-6; maybe TRBD1 (5 bases). V dropped 7 bases and J dropped 9 bases, with 13 bases sitting between them. The CDR3 is made up of 13 amino acids. Germline CDR1 reads MNHEY; CDR2 reads SMNVEV (reference sequence). CDR3 sequence (DNA): TGTGCCAGCAAGAACCAGGGCTTTTCACCCCTCCACTTT. Its translation is CASKNQGFSPLHF.

A few counts support this clonotype. V is TRBV30 and J is TRBJ1-4, with 9 positions matching TRBD1. The CDR3 runs to 13 residues. The germline V gene has CDR1 GTSNPN and CDR2 SVGIG (reference sequence). The junction had 6 bases not matched to a gene; V was cut back by 5 bases and J by 8 bases. The CDR3 DNA is TGTGCCTGGGCGGGACAGGGCAAGGAAAAACTGTTTTTT. Encoded protein: CAWAGQGKEKLFF.

This clonotype has at least ten counts. The V gene is TRBV5-6, the J gene TRBJ2-5, with no clear D. The germline gives CDR1 SGHDT, CDR2 YYEEEE. V dropped 2 bases and J dropped 1 base, with 6 bases sitting between them. The CDR3 runs 13 residues. The CDR3: CASSLVSQETQYF. CDR3 in DNA: TGTGCCAGCAGCTTAGTCTCCCAAGAGACCCAGTACTTC.

V usage is TRBV6-5 and J usage is TRBJ2-6; D unresolved. There are 16 residues in the CDR3. The ends were cut back, 2 bases at V and 3 bases at J, with 11 bases in the middle. Germline CDR1 is MNHEY and CDR2 is SVGAGI. For the CDR3, the DNA is TGTGCCAGCAGTTACCCGGTGGGAATTGGGGCCAACGTCCTGACTTTC. This translates into CASSYPVGIGANVLTF.

This clonotype appeared a few times. The V and J genes are TRBV6-2 or TRBV6-3 and TRBJ1-6; D call uncertain. The CDR3 runs 16 residues. Per the germline V gene, CDR1 is MNHEY and CDR2 is SVGEGT. V was clipped by 6 bases and J by 0 bases, with 12 bases between them. CDR3 sequence (DNA): TGTGCCAGCAGGGAGGACGGGAGCTCCTATAATTCACCCCTCCACTTT. This encodes CASREDGSSYNSPLHF.

Many counts were recorded for this clonotype. This chain joins TRBV29-1 and TRBJ2-3; no reliable D call. Looked up from germline, CDR1 is SQVTM and CDR2 is ANQGSEA. V shed 7 bases and J shed 5 bases, with 19 bases lying between them. The CDR3 contains 14 residues. This CDR3 is CSADTAVDVDTQYF. For the CDR3, the DNA is TGCAGCGCCGACACGGCAGTAGATGTAGATACGCAGTATTTT.